This note documents a single T cell receptor (beta chain) sequence. The CDR3 length is 13 residues. V dropped 4 bases and J dropped 4; count of bases not matched to a gene: 3. Germline V lookup: CDR1 SGHAT, CDR2 FQNNGV. These data come from a study of cytomegalovirus exposure and HLA in healthy donors. Researchers ran the PCR with 60 Vbeta and 13 Jbeta primers. Sequenced by immunoSEQ multiplex PCR; TCRdb stores in-frame clones only, minus some. The sample contains more than 150,000 clones, roughly 84% of which appear only once. Nominally healthy donors provided the samples, though records likely missed some immune exposures.

The specimen sequenced was PBMCs. This rearrangement joins TRBV11-2 to TRBJ2-5, with 7 bases aligning to TRBD2. The source is a boy between 2 and 10 years old in good health and CMV-seronegative. The CDR3 DNA follows: TGTGCCAGCAGCTCCCCGGGGGGAGAGACCCAGTACTTC. Its protein is CASSSPGGETQYF. The whole variable domain, filled in from reference TRBV11-2 and TRBJ2-5, reads EAGVAQSPRYKIIEKRQSVAFWCNPISGHATLYWYQQILGQGPKLLIQFQNNGVVDDSQLPKDRFSAERLKGVDSTLKIQPAKLEDSAVYLCASSSPGGETQYFGPGTRLLVL.